The rows below give T cell receptor beta chains drawn from one sample of a study of T-cell reconstitution after alpha-beta-depleted transplantation in children. TCRdb re-analysed the PCR reads in MiXCR, keeping a single row per CDR3 protein. The profile shows around 76,000 distinct CDR3 sequences, about a sixth of them singletons. This sample comprised PBMCs, mostly from graft donor cells, obtained 360 days after TCRalphabeta/CD19-depleted stem cell transplant. The receptors were gathered from a male patient between 2 and 10 years old who had a stem cell transplant for acute lymphoblastic leukemia, so the T cells may come from the graft donor. The CDR3 runs from the conserved cysteine through the conserved F or W. The order of the fields is J gene, clone size, V gene, CDR3 length, D gene, CDR3 DNA, CDR3 protein. A D gene is named only where the DNA matches it firmly. Clone size is shown for a subset of rows, as once, few, many or a class of expanded clone.

J: TRBJ1-1; size: many; V: TRBV28; length: 15; D: -; DNA: TGTGCCAGCAGCCGACCGACAGGCGGGGGCACTGAAGCTTTCTTT; CDR3: CASSRPTGGGTEAFF
J: TRBJ1-2; size: -; V: TRBV7-2; length: 15; D: -; DNA: TGTGCCAGCAGCTTAGGTAAAAGGGCTGTCTATGGCTACACCTTC; CDR3: CASSLGKRAVYGYTF
J: TRBJ1-1; size: many; V: TRBV12-3/TRBV12-4; length: 16; D: -; DNA: TGTGCCAGCAGTTTCTCAGGTCCCTCGGGGTACACTGAAGCTTTCTTT; CDR3: CASSFSGPSGYTEAFF
J: TRBJ2-3; size: many; V: TRBV27; length: 14; D: -; DNA: TGTGCCAGCAGGACGCAGGGGATCACAGATACGCAGTATTTT; CDR3: CASRTQGITDTQYF
J: TRBJ2-7; size: few; V: TRBV6-1; length: 14; D: -; DNA: TGTGCCAGCAGTGGTTGGACTACATACAACAAGCAGTACTTC; CDR3: CASSGWTTYNKQYF
J: TRBJ2-3; size: -; V: TRBV5-1; length: 15; D: -; DNA: TGCGCCAGCAGCTTGGAGGACCCGCTCACAGATACGCAGTATTTT; CDR3: CASSLEDPLTDTQYF
J: TRBJ2-1; size: -; V: TRBV20-1; length: 12; D: -; DNA: TGCAGTGCTAGGGTATGGGGGAATGAGCAGTTCTTC; CDR3: CSARVWGNEQFF
J: TRBJ2-3; size: few; V: TRBV3-1; length: 14; D: TRBD2; DNA: TGTGCCAGCAGGACTAGCGGGAGCACAGATACGCAGTATTTT; CDR3: CASRTSGSTDTQYF
J: TRBJ2-2; size: few; V: TRBV11-2; length: 16; D: -; DNA: TGTGCCAGCAGCACTAGGGGCAAGCCGAACACCGGGGAGCTGTTTTTT; CDR3: CASSTRGKPNTGELFF
J: TRBJ1-1; size: -; V: TRBV20-1; length: 11; D: -; DNA: TGCAGTGCCATAGTGAACACTGAAGCTTTCTTT; CDR3: CSAIVNTEAFF
J: TRBJ2-7; size: -; V: TRBV5-1; length: 14; D: TRBD2; DNA: TGCGCCAGCAGCTCGGCGGGAGGGCCCTACGAGCAGTACTTC; CDR3: CASSSAGGPYEQYF
J: TRBJ1-1; size: few; V: TRBV7-9; length: 17; D: -; DNA: TGTGCCAGCAGCTTATATCAGTGGCAACAGGGCAACACTGAAGCTTTCTTT; CDR3: CASSLYQWQQGNTEAFF
J: TRBJ1-5; size: few; V: TRBV7-8; length: 14; D: -; DNA: TGTGCCAGCAGCTTACTATATAGCAATCAGCCCCAGCATTTT; CDR3: CASSLLYSNQPQHF
J: TRBJ1-2; size: few; V: TRBV12-3/TRBV12-4; length: 14; D: -; DNA: TGTGCCAGCAGTTTAGAGGCCAGGGGCTATGGCTACACCTTC; CDR3: CASSLEARGYGYTF
J: TRBJ2-2; size: few; V: TRBV10-3; length: 16; D: -; DNA: TGTGCCATCAGTGTGGGCCAGGGGAGTGTAAACGGGGAGCTGTTTTTT; CDR3: CAISVGQGSVNGELFF
J: TRBJ2-1; size: -; V: TRBV7-6; length: 11; D: -; DNA: TGTGCCAGCAGCTCATCCAATGAGCAGTTCTTC; CDR3: CASSSSNEQFF
J: TRBJ1-2; size: few; V: TRBV28; length: 13; D: -; DNA: TGTGCCAGCAGCCGGACACCCGTCTATGGCTACACCTTC; CDR3: CASSRTPVYGYTF
J: TRBJ2-1; size: large; V: TRBV19; length: 13; D: -; DNA: TGTGCCAGTAGTATAGGGATCGACAATGAGCAGTTCTTC; CDR3: CASSIGIDNEQFF
J: TRBJ2-3; size: few; V: TRBV12-3/TRBV12-4; length: 15; D: -; DNA: TGTGCCAGCAGTAAGACTAGTCGGGATACAGATACGCAGTATTTT; CDR3: CASSKTSRDTDTQYF
J: TRBJ2-1; size: many; V: TRBV19; length: 12; D: -; DNA: TGTGCCAGTAGTATGGGATACAATGAGCAGTTCTTC; CDR3: CASSMGYNEQFF
J: TRBJ1-3; size: -; V: TRBV3-1; length: 16; D: -; DNA: TGTGCCAGCAGCCCGATGGGGCGGATCCCCGGAAACACCATATATTTT; CDR3: CASSPMGRIPGNTIYF
J: TRBJ2-5; size: few; V: TRBV5-1; length: 15; D: -; DNA: TGCGCCAGCAGCTTGGCCGAAGGGACAAAAGAGACCCAGTACTTC; CDR3: CASSLAEGTKETQYF
J: TRBJ2-7; size: -; V: TRBV5-5; length: 14; D: -; DNA: TGTGCCACCAGCCCAGGGAGACTTATCTACGAGCAGTACTTC; CDR3: CATSPGRLIYEQYF
J: TRBJ2-1; size: many; V: TRBV11-2; length: 16; D: TRBD2; DNA: TGTGCCAGCAGCTTAGTACTAGCGGGAGGAGGGATTGAGCAGTTCTTC; CDR3: CASSLVLAGGGIEQFF
J: TRBJ1-1; size: few; V: TRBV12-3/TRBV12-4; length: 15; D: TRBD1; DNA: TGTGCCAGCAGTCCAGGGGGCGGGATGAACACTGAAGCTTTCTTT; CDR3: CASSPGGGMNTEAFF
J: TRBJ1-2; size: -; V: TRBV12-3/TRBV12-4; length: 15; D: TRBD1; DNA: TGTGCCAGCAGCCCTAAAGACAGGGTCGGCTATGGCTACACCTTC; CDR3: CASSPKDRVGYGYTF
J: TRBJ2-7; size: few; V: TRBV5-1; length: 14; D: -; DNA: TGCGCCAGCAGCTTGGGAACAGGGAGGTACGAGCAGTACTTC; CDR3: CASSLGTGRYEQYF
J: TRBJ2-2; size: -; V: TRBV12-3/TRBV12-4; length: 17; D: TRBD2; DNA: TGTGCCAGCACCTTGCCCGCACTAGCGGGAGAAACCGGGGAGCTGTTTTTT; CDR3: CASTLPALAGETGELFF
J: TRBJ2-7; size: -; V: TRBV20-1; length: 15; D: TRBD1; DNA: TGCAGTGCTAGAATTTGGACAGGGGCGTCCTACGAGCAGTACTTC; CDR3: CSARIWTGASYEQYF
J: TRBJ2-2; size: -; V: TRBV12-3/TRBV12-4; length: 13; D: -; DNA: TGTGCCAGCAGTTTGCCCCTGGCCGGGGAGCTGTTTTTT; CDR3: CASSLPLAGELFF
J: TRBJ2-1; size: many; V: TRBV12-3/TRBV12-4; length: 16; D: TRBD2; DNA: TGTGCCAGCAGTTTAAGACTAGCGGGGACCTACAATGAGCAGTTCTTC; CDR3: CASSLRLAGTYNEQFF
J: TRBJ2-7; size: few; V: TRBV11-1; length: 22; D: -; DNA: TGTGCCAGCAGCTTAGCCGGCTCCCCGGGACAGGGAACCCTAGCGGGATCCTACGAGCAGTACTTC; CDR3: CASSLAGSPGQGTLAGSYEQYF
J: TRBJ1-1; size: few; V: TRBV15; length: 15; D: -; DNA: TGTGCCACCAGCCGAGAGCTGTCCTTAAACACTGAAGCTTTCTTT; CDR3: CATSRELSLNTEAFF
J: TRBJ2-1; size: few; V: TRBV6-5; length: 17; D: TRBD1; DNA: TGTGCCAGCAGTTCCCCTACCGGGACAGGGGGCTACAATGAGCAGTTCTTC; CDR3: CASSSPTGTGGYNEQFF
J: TRBJ2-2; size: few; V: TRBV12-3/TRBV12-4; length: 17; D: -; DNA: TGTGCCAGCAGTTTCCCCCCCGAAAGACGGTTCACCGGGGAGCTGTTTTTT; CDR3: CASSFPPERRFTGELFF
J: TRBJ2-6; size: -; V: TRBV18; length: 17; D: TRBD1; DNA: TGTGCCAGCTCACCTGTATTCAGGGGGTCTGGGGCCAACGTCCTGACTTTC; CDR3: CASSPVFRGSGANVLTF
J: TRBJ2-1; size: -; V: TRBV7-6; length: 17; D: TRBD2; DNA: TGTGCCAGCAGCTCTCATTTGGTAGGGAGGGCGGTTGATGAGCAGTTCTTC; CDR3: CASSSHLVGRAVDEQFF
J: TRBJ2-5; size: few; V: TRBV13; length: 14; D: -; DNA: TGTGCCAGCAGCTTAGCGCCCTTTCGGGAGACCCAGTACTTC; CDR3: CASSLAPFRETQYF
J: TRBJ2-6; size: -; V: TRBV29-1; length: 15; D: -; DNA: TGCAGCGTTGGCGGCAGAAGCGTGGGGGCCAACGTCCTGACTTTC; CDR3: CSVGGRSVGANVLTF
J: TRBJ1-2; size: few; V: TRBV5-8; length: 12; D: -; DNA: TGTGCCAGCAGCTCAGTCAAGAGGAGCTACACCTTC; CDR3: CASSSVKRSYTF
J: TRBJ2-7; size: -; V: TRBV5-6; length: 16; D: TRBD2; DNA: TGTGCCAGCAGCCTTCGAGGACTAGCGGGAGTACGAGAGCAGTACTTC; CDR3: CASSLRGLAGVREQYF
J: TRBJ2-2; size: -; V: TRBV4-1; length: 18; D: -; DNA: TGCGCCAGCAGACCTGGGGTGCAGGAACAAACAAGAACCGGGGAGCTGTTTTTT; CDR3: CASRPGVQEQTRTGELFF
J: TRBJ2-2; size: -; V: TRBV7-8; length: 15; D: -; DNA: TGTGCCAGCAGCCACTTTGGGCCGGCCACCGGGGAGCTGTTTTTT; CDR3: CASSHFGPATGELFF
J: TRBJ2-3; size: few; V: TRBV7-9; length: 15; D: -; DNA: TGTGCCAGCAGCTTAGGTCCCGGGCTCACAGATACGCAGTATTTT; CDR3: CASSLGPGLTDTQYF
J: TRBJ2-5; size: -; V: TRBV12-3/TRBV12-4; length: 14; D: TRBD2; DNA: TGTGCCAGCAGTGGAGGGACTAGTCAAGAGACCCAGTACTTC; CDR3: CASSGGTSQETQYF
J: TRBJ1-1; size: few; V: TRBV12-3/TRBV12-4; length: 17; D: TRBD1; DNA: TGTGCCAGCAGTCTTGGACAGGGGGTGTTGATGAACACTGAAGCTTTCTTT; CDR3: CASSLGQGVLMNTEAFF
J: TRBJ2-7; size: few; V: TRBV27; length: 15; D: -; DNA: TGTGCCAGCAGTTTCCGCTACAGGGCCCCTTACGAGCAGTACTTC; CDR3: CASSFRYRAPYEQYF